This T cell receptor beta chain was sequenced during a study of molecular identifiers for immune sequencing clone quantification listed by TCRdb under 2018. In the study overall: For a replicate experiment, RNA from roughly 21,000 or 96,000 naive CD8 T cells was divided into five aliquots, of which four were sequenced. This methods study benchmarked molecular-identifier clustering-based TCR repertoire sequencing (MIDCIRS) and TCR RNA copy counting, using CD8 T cells to do so.

What the authors observed across the whole study: Spiked-in Jurkat TCR RNA (approximately 10 copies' worth), which is not part of the donor repertoire, was contained in the naive libraries. Without barcode sub-clustering, chimeric consensus sequences inflated TCR diversity; chimeras reached as high as 47%. Identical TCR molecules sharing a barcode could cause highly expanded clone sizes to be underestimated. Modeling estimated 2.5 to 3.5 recovered TCR RNA copies per cell, compared with approximately 9.5 by digital PCR, which implies about 30% capture efficiency. Spiked-in Jurkat TCR RNA equivalent to a single cell was reported to be detectable even among 800,000 to 1,000,000 naive CD8 T cells. In CMV-specific effector cells, over 99% of molecules were held by clones above 20 RNA copies, whereas under 1% of molecules were held by such clones in naive cells.

Libraries of naive CD8 T cells were built from anywhere between about 20,000 and 1,000,000 sorted cells, with 10%, 30% or 50% of the purified RNA used. Naive CD8 T cells, defined as CD8+CD4-CCR7+CD45RA+, were FACS-sorted into RLT Plus buffer on a BD FACSAria II. Detection sensitivity was tested by spiking Jurkat RNA equal to ten TCR copies' worth into samples containing about 20,000-1,000,000 naive CD8 T cells. Enrichment of CD8 T cells was performed with RosetteSep CD8+ T Cell Enrichment Cocktail and Ficoll-Paque, after which ACK red cell lysis was carried out. The CDR1 and CDR2 encoded by the germline V gene are SGHTA and FQGTGA. Reading from cysteine to phenylalanine, the CDR3 counts 15 amino acids. Just the 45-base CDR3 DNA is kept, in frame starting at base 1. Trimming takes 6 bases off V and 2 bases off J; junction bases not matched to a gene: 9. Receptor amplification or capture employed PCR. Sequencing was carried out with an Illumina HiSeq 4000. Bulk TCR libraries were made following a previously described method, with the TCR primers given in Table S5. Total RNA was purified with the Qiagen AllPrep DNA/RNA kit. Reads from multiple sequencing runs of the same library were pooled before analysis. The authors' analysis ran thus. Reads were retained only if an exact TCR constant sequence was present, and the retained reads were trimmed to 150 nt and grouped according to their 12-nt molecular barcodes. Reads within each barcode group were sub-clustered using a 15% Levenshtein threshold, and quality-weighted consensus sequences were constructed for each RNA molecule. Non-functional sequences were discarded, and so were lower-count sequences lying one edit away from another sequence. Based on a fit of two negative binomial distributions, barcode sub-clusters having less than 20% of the maximum read count were discarded. TCRdb passed the public sequencing reads through fastp at Q25 and MiXCR, retaining productive beta sequences. Every CDR3 protein is listed once, alongside the most common genes and DNA of its rows. The V and J calls, along with clone size, are taken from TCRdb and not from the paper's own processing. The sample profile shows more than 450,000 distinct CDR3 sequences; roughly 23% of them were found once. The top ten hold 0.84% of the sample.

About this clonotype itself: Its antigen remains unidentified. No per-base quality is available; no much larger clone lies one base away.

The sequence was obtained from a human donor in good health. Some libraries in this study had Jurkat cell RNA spiked in. The rearrangement combines TRBV7-3 with TRBJ2-5, with 7 bases in between that match TRBD2. Sequenced sample: naive CD8+ T cells from blood, with Jurkat cell RNA spiked in. The cell subset or site tag for this specimen amounts to: FACS-sorted CD8+CD4-CCR7+CD45RA+ naive T cells. The encoded CDR3 is CASRLRGLEQETQYF. The nucleotides are TGTGCCAGCAGGCTAAGAGGACTAGAACAAGAGACCCAGTACTTC.